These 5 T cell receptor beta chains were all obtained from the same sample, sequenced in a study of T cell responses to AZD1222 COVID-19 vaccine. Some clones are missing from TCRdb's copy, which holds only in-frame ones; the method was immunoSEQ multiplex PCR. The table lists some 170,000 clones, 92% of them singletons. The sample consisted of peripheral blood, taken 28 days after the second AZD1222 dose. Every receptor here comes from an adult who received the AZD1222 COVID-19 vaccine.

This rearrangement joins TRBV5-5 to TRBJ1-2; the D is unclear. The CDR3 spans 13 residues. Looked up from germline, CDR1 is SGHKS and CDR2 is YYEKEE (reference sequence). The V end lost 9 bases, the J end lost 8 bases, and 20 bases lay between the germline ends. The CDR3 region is CATAAWGSSGYTF. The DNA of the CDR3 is TGTGCCACCGCAGCGTGGGGATCTTCCGGCTACACCTTC.

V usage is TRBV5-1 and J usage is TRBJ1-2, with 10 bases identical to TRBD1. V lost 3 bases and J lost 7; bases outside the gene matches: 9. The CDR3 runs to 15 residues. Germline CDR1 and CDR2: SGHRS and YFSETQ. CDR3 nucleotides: TGCGCCAGCAGCTATGACTCCGGGACAGGGGCTGGCTACACCTTC. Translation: CASSYDSGTGAGYTF.

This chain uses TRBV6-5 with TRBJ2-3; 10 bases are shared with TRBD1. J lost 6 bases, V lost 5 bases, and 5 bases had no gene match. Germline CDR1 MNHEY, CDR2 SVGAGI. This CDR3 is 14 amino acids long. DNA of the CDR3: TGTGCCAGCAGTAGACAGGGGGCGTGGGATACGCAGTATTTT. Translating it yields CASSRQGAWDTQYF.

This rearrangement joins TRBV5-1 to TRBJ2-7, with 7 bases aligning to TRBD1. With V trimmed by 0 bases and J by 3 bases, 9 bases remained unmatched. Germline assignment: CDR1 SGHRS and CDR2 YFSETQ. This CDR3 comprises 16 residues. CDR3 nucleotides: TGCGCCAGCAGCTTGGGGGACAGCTATACTATCTACGAGCAGTACTTC. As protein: CASSLGDSYTIYEQYF.

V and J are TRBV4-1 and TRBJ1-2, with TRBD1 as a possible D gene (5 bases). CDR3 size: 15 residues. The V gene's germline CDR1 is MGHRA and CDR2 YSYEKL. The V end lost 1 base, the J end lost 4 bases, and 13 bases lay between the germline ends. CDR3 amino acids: CASSQVGEWSYGYTF. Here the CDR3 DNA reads TGCGCCAGCAGCCAAGTAGGGGAATGGTCCTATGGCTACACCTTC.